The rows below give T cell receptor beta chains drawn from one sample of a study of response to subunit inactivated influenza vaccine. One entry per CDR3 protein results from TCRdb running MiXCR on the RT-PCR reads. The repertoire holds 500,000 or so distinct CDR3 sequences, with roughly 9.8% as singletons. The sequenced sample was PBMCs from blood, obtained about 40 days after vaccination. All receptors come from a man aged 50 or older who received an inactivated influenza vaccine. Each CDR3 is given with its conserved first and last residue. A D gene is named only where the DNA matches it firmly. Expanded clones are given a class, and other clones once, few, many or no size at all.

TRBJ2-7	14	NA	TRBV7-2	NA	TGTGCCAGCAGCTTAGCGCCGGTAGGCTACGAGCAGTACTTC	CASSLAPVGYEQYF
TRBJ1-5	15	NA	TRBV5-8	few	TGTGCCAGCAGCTGGAGGACGGCTTTCAATCAGCCCCAGCATTTT	CASSWRTAFNQPQHF
TRBJ2-2	16	NA	TRBV7-9	few	TGTGCCAGCAGCTTAGAACGGGGGTTTAACGCCGGGGAGCTGTTTTTT	CASSLERGFNAGELFF
TRBJ2-1	17	NA	TRBV7-3	NA	TGTGCCAGCAGCCGGGCTATCCGGGCGGACCAGGTCGATGAGCAGTTCTTC	CASSRAIRADQVDEQFF
TRBJ1-3	13	NA	TRBV7-8	NA	TGTGCCAGCAGCGGGGGTACTGGAAACACCATATATTTT	CASSGGTGNTIYF
TRBJ2-1	16	NA	TRBV10-3	few	TGTGCCATCAGTGGAGGCGAGGGGCGACGGCCCAATGAGCAGTTCTTC	CAISGGEGRRPNEQFF
TRBJ2-1	13	NA	TRBV6-4	NA	TGTGCCAGCAGCGAATTTAGGGCATCGCCCCAGTTCTTC	CASSEFRASPQFF
TRBJ1-2	14	NA	TRBV20-1	many	TGCAGTGCTAGCTCCTCAGACTACGCAAGGGGCTACACCTTC	CSASSSDYARGYTF
TRBJ2-5	16	NA	TRBV20-1	few	TGCAGTGCTAGAGATAATCGTAGACGGTACCAAGAGACCCAGTACTTC	CSARDNRRRYQETQYF
TRBJ2-5	15	TRBD1	TRBV7-3	NA	TGTGCCAGCAGCCCCACTGGACAGGGCAAAGAGACCCAGTACTTC	CASSPTGQGKETQYF
TRBJ2-7	16	NA	TRBV7-2	NA	TGTGCCAGCAGCTTAGCGGAGGACATAAGGACCTACGAGCAGTACTTC	CASSLAEDIRTYEQYF
TRBJ2-7	13	NA	TRBV20-1	NA	TGCAGTGCCCACCCGGGATTAAGCGACGAGCAGTACTTC	CSAHPGLSDEQYF
TRBJ2-1	11	NA	TRBV3-1	NA	TGTGCCAGCAGCAAGATTAGGGAGCTCTTCTTC	CASSKIRELFF
TRBJ2-1	14	NA	TRBV6-2/TRBV6-3	NA	TGTGCCAGCAGTTACTCGGCTCTCATCAATGAGCAGTTCTTC	CASSYSALINEQFF
TRBJ2-7	15	NA	TRBV7-3	NA	TGTGCCAGCAGTGAAGCGGGTTCGAGCTCCTACGAGCAGTACTTC	CASSEAGSSSYEQYF
TRBJ2-3	17	TRBD2	TRBV28	many	TGTGCCAGCAGCCTTGCTGGACTAGCGGGAGAAACAGATACGCAGTATTTT	CASSLAGLAGETDTQYF
TRBJ1-6	13	NA	TRBV3-1	NA	TGTGCCAGCAGCAGCAGGGGTAATTCACCCCTCCACTTT	CASSSRGNSPLHF
TRBJ1-1	16	TRBD1	TRBV5-1	NA	TGCGCCAGCAGCTTGGGGGGACAGCTTAAGGTCACTGAAGCTTTCTTT	CASSLGGQLKVTEAFF
TRBJ2-5	16	TRBD2	TRBV4-1	many	TGCGCCAGCAGTCGCCTAGCGGGGGCGAATCAAGAGACCCAGTACTTC	CASSRLAGANQETQYF
TRBJ2-5	14	NA	TRBV27	once	TGTGCCAGCAGTTTATCGGTCATAGGAGAGACCCAGTACTTC	CASSLSVIGETQYF
TRBJ2-3	16	TRBD2	TRBV6-5	few	TGTGCCAGCAGACCCATTAGCGGGCGGAGCACAGATACGCAGTATTTT	CASRPISGRSTDTQYF
TRBJ2-3	16	TRBD2	TRBV20-1	NA	TGCAGTGCTAGATCGGTAGCGGGGGGTTTCACAGATACGCAGTATTTT	CSARSVAGGFTDTQYF
TRBJ2-7	15	TRBD2	TRBV12-3/TRBV12-4	few	TGTGCCAGCAGTTCCCCCGGGAGGGGGTCCTACGAGCAGTACTTC	CASSSPGRGSYEQYF
TRBJ1-5	15	TRBD1	TRBV18	NA	TGTGCCAGCTCACAGGGACAGGGAGGCAATCAGCCCCAGCATTTT	CASSQGQGGNQPQHF
TRBJ1-5	15	TRBD1	TRBV4-3	few	TGCGCCAGCAGCCAAGACAGGGGGCGAGGTCAGCCCCAGCATTTT	CASSQDRGRGQPQHF
TRBJ1-4	15	NA	TRBV3-1	few	TGTGCCAGCAGCCGCATTACTCGGGGGGGTGAAAAACTGTTTTTT	CASSRITRGGEKLFF
TRBJ2-3	15	NA	TRBV5-1	many	TGCGCCAGCAGCGACACTGGGCCCGCCGGAGATACGCAGTATTTT	CASSDTGPAGDTQYF
TRBJ2-3	13	TRBD1	TRBV29-1	many	TGCAGAGGGGGACAGGGCCCCACAGATACGCAGTATTTT	CRGGQGPTDTQYF
TRBJ2-7	15	TRBD2	TRBV10-3	NA	TGTGCCATCGGGACTAGCGGGCGGGGGAGCCACGAGCAGTACTTC	CAIGTSGRGSHEQYF
TRBJ2-6	19	NA	TRBV5-1	NA	TGCGCCAGCAGCCCTTTTTCCTCCCAGTCCCTCCGAGGGGCCAACGTCCTGACTTTC	CASSPFSSQSLRGANVLTF
TRBJ2-3	17	TRBD2	TRBV12-3/TRBV12-4	NA	TGTGCCAGCAGTTTAGTGACTAGCGGGGGGGCAGGAGATACGCAGTATTTT	CASSLVTSGGAGDTQYF